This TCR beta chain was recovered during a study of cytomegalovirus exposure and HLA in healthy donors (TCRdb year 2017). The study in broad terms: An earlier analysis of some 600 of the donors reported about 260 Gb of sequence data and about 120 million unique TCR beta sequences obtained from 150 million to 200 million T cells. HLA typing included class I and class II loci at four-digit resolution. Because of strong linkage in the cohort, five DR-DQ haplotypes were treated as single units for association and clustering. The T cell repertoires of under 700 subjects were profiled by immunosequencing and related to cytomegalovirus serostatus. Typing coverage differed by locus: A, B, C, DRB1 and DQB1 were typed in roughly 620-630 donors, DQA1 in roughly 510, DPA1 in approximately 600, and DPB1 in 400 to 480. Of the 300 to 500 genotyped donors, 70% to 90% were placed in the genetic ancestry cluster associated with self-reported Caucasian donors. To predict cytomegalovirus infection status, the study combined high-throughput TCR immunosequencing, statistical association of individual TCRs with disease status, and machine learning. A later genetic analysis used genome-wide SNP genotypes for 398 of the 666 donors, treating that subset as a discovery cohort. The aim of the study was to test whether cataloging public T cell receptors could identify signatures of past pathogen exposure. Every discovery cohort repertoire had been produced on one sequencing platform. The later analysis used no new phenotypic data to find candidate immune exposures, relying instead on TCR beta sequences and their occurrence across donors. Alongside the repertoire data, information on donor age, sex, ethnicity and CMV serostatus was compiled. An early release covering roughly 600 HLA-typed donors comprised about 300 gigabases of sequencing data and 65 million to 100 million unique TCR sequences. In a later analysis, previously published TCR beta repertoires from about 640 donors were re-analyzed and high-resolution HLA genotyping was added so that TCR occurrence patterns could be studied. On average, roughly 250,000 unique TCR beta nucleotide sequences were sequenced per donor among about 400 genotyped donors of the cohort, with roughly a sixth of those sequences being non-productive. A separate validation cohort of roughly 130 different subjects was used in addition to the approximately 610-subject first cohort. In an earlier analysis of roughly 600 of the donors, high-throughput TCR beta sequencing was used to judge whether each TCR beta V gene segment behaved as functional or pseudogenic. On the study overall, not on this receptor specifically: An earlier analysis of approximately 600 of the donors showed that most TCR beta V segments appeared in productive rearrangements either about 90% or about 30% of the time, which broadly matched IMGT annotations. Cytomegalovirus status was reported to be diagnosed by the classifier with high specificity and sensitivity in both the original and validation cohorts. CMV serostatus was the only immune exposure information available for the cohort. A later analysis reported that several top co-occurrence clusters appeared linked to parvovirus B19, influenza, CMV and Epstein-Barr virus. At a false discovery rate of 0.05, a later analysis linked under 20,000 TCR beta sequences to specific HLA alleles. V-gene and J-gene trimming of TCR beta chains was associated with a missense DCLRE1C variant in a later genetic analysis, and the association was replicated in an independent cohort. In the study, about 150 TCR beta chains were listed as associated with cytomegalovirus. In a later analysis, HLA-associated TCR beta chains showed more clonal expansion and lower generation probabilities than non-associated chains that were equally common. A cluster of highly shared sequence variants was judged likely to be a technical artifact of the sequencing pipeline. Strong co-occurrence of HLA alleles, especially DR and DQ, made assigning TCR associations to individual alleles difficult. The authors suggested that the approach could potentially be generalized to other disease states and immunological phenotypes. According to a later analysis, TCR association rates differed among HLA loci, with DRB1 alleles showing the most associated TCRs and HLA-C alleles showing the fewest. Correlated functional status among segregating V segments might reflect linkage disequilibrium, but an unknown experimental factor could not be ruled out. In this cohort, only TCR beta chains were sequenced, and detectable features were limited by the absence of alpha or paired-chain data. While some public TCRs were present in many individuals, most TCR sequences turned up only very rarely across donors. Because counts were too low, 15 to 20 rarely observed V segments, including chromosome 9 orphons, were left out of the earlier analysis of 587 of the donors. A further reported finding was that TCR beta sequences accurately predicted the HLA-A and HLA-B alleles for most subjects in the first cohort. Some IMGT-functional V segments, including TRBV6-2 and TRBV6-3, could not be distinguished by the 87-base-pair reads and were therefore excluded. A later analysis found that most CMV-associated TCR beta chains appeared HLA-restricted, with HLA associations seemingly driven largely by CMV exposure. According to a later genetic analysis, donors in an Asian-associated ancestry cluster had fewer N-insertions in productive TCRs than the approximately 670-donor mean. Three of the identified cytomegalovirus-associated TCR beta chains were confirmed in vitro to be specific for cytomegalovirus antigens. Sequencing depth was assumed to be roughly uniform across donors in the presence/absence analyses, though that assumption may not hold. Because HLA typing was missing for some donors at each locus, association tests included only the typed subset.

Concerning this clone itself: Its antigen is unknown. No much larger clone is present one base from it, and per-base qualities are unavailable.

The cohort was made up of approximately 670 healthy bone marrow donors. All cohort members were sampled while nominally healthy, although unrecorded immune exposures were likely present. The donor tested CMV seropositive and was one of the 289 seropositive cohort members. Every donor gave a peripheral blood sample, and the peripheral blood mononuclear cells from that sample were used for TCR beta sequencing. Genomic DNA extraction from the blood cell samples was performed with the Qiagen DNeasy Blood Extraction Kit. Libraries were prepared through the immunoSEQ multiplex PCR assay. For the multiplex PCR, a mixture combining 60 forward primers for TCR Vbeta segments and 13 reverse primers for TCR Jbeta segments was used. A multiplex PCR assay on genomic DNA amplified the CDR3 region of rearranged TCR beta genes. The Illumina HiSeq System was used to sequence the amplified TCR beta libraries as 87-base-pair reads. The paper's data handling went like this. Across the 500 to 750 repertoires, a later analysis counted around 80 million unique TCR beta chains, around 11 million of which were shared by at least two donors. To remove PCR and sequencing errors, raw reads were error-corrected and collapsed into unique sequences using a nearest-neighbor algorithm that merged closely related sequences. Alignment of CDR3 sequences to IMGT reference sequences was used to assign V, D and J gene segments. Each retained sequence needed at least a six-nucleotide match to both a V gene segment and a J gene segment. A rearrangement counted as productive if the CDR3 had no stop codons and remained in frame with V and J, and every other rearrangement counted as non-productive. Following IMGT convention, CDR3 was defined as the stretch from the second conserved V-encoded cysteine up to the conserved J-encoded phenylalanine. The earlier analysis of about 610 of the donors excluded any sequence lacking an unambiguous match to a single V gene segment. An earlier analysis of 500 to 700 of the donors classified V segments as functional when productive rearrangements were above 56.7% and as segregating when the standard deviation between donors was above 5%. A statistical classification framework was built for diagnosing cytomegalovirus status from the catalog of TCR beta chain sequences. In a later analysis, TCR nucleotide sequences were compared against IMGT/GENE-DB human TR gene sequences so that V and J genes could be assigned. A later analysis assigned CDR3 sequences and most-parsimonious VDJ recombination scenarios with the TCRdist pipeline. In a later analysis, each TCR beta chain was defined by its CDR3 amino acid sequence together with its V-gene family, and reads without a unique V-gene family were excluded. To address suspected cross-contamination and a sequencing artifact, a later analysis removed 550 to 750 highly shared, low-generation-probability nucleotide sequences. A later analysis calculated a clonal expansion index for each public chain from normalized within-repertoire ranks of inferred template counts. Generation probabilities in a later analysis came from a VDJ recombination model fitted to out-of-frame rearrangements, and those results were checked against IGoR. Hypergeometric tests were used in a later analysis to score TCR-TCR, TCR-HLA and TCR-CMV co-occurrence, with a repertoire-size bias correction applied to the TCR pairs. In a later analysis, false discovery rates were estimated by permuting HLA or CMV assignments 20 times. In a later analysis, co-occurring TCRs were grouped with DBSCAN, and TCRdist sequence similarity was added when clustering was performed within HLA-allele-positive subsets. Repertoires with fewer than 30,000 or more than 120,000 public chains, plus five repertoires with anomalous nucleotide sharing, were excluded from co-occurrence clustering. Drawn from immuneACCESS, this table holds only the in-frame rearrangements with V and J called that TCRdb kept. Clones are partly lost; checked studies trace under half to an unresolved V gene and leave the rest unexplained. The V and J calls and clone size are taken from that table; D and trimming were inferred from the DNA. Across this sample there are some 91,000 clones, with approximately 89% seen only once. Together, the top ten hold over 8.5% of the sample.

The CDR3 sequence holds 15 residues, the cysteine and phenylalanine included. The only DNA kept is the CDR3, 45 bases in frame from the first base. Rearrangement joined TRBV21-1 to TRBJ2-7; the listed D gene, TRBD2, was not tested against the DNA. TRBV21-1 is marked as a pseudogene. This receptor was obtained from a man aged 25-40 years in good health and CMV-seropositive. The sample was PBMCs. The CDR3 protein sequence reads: CASSTNWKAGYEQYF. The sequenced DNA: TGTGCCAGCAGCACCAACTGGAAGGCGGGCTACGAGCAGTACTTC.